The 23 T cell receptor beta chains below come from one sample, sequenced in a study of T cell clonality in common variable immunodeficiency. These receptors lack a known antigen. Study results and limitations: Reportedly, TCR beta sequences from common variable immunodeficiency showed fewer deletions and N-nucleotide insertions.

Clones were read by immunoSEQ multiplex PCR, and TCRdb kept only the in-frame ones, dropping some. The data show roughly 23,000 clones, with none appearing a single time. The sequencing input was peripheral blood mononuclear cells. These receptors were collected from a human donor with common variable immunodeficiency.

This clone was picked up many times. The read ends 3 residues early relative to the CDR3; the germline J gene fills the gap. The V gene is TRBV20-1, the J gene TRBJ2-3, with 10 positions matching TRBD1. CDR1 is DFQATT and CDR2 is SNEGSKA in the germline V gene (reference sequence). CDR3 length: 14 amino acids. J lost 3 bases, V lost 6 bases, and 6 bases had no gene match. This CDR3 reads CSATGTGDTDTQYF. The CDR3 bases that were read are TGCAGTGCCACCGGGACAGGGGATACAGATACG.

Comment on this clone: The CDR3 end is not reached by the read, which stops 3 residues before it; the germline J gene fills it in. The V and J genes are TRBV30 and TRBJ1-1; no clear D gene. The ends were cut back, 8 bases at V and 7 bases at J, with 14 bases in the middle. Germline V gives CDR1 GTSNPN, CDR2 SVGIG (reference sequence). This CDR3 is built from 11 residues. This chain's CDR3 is CARAFFGEAFF. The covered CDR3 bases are TGTGCCAGGGCGTTTTTCGGTGAA.

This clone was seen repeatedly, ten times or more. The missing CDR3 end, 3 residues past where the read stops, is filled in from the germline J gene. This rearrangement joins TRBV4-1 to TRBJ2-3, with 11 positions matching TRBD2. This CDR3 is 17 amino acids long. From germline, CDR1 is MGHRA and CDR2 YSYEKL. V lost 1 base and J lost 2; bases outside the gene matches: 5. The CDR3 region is CASSQGGTSGPTDTQYF. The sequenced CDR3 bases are TGCGCCAGCAGCCAAGGGGGGACTAGCGGCCCCACAGATACG.

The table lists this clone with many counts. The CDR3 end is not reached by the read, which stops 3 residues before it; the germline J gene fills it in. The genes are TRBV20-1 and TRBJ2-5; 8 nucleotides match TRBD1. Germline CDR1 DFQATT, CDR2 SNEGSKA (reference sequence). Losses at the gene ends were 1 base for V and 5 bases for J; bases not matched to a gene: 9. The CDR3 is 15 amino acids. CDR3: CSARGETGDRETQYF. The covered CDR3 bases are TGCAGTGCTAGAGGCGAGACAGGGGATCGGGAGACC.

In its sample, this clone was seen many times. The part of the CDR3 DNA that was read is TGTGCCTGGAGTGAGGGGGTTAATCAGCCC. This gives the protein CAWSEGVNQP. The full CDR3 reads CAWSEGVNQPQHF. The chain employs TRBV30 and TRBJ1-5, with D maybe TRBD1 (6 bases). The observed sequence ends 3 residues before the CDR3 terminus, with the missing tail filled in from the germline J gene. The CDR3 totals 13 residues. Per germline, CDR1 GTSNPN and CDR2 SVGIG (reference sequence). V was clipped by 1 base and J by 4 bases, with 8 bases between them.

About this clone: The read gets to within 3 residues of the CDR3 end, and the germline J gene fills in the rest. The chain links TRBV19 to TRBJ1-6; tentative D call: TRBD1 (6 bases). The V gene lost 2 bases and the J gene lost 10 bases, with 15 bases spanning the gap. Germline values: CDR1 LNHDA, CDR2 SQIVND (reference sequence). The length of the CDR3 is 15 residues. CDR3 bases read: TGTGCCAGTAGTATACTGGACAGCCTGGGATCACCC. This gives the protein CASSILDSLGSP. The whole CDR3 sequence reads CASSILDSLGSPLHF.

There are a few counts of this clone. The CDR3 spells CASSKDRGNTEAFF. Partial CDR3 DNA: TGTGCCAGTAGTAAGGACAGGGGGAACACTGAA. The chain links TRBV19 to TRBJ1-1; 9 positions agree with TRBD1. The read ends 3 residues early relative to the CDR3; the germline J gene fills the gap. Per germline, CDR1 LNHDA and CDR2 SQIVND (reference sequence). J gave up 1 base and V 4 bases, and 1 base lay outside the gene matches. This CDR3 is 14 amino acids long.

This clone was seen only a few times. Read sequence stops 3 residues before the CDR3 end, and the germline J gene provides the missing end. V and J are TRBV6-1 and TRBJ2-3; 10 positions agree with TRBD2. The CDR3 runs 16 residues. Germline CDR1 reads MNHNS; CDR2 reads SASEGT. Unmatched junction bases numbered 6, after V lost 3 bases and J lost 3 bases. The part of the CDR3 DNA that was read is TGTGCCAGCAGTGAGATAGCGGGAGGAGGAACAGATACG. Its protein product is CASSEIAGGGTDT. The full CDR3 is CASSEIAGGGTDTQYF.

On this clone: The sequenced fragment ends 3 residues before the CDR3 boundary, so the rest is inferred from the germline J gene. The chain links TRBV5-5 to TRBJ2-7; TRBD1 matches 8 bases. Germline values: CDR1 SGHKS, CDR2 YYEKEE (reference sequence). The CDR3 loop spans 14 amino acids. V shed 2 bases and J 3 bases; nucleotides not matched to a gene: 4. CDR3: CASSLKDRGYEQYF. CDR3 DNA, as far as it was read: TGTGCCAGCAGCTTAAAAGACAGGGGCTACGAG.

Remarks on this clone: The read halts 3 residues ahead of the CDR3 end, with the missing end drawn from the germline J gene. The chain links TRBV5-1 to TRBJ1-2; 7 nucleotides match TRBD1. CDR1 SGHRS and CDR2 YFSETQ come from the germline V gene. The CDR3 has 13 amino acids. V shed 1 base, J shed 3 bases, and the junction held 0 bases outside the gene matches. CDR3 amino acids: CASSLTGDYGYTF. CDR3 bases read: TGCGCCAGCAGCTTGACAGGGGACTATGGC.

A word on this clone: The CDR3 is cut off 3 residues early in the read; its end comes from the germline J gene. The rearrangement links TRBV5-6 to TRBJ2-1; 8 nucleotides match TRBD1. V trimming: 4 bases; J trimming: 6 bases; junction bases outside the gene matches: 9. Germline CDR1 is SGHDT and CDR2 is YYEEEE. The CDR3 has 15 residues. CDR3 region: CASSQGASSINEQFF. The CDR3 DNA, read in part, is TGTGCCAGCAGCCAGGGGGCTTCCAGTATCAATGAG.

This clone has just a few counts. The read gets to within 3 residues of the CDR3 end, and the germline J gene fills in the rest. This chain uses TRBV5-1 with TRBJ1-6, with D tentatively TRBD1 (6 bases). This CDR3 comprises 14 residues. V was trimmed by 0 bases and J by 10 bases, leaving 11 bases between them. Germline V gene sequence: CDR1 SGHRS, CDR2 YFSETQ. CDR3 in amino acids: CASSLEQGISPLHF. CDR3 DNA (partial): TGCGCCAGCAGCTTGGAACAGGGAATATCACCC.

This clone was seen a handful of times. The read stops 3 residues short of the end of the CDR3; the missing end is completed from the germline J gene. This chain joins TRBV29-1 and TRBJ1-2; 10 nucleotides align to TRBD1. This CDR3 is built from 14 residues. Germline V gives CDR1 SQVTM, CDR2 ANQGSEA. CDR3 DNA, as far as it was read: TGCAGCGTTCACAGTCCTTCGACAGGGGGCGGC. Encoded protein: CSVHSPSTGGG. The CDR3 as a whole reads CSVHSPSTGGGYTF.

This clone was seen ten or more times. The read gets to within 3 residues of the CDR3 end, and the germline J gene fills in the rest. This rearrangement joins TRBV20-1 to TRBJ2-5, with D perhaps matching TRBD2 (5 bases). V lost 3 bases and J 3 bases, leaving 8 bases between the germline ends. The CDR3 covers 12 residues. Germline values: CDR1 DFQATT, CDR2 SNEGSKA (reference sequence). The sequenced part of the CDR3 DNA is TGCAGTGCTAGTAAGAGGGAAGAGACC. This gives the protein CSASKREET. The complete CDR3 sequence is CSASKREETQYF.

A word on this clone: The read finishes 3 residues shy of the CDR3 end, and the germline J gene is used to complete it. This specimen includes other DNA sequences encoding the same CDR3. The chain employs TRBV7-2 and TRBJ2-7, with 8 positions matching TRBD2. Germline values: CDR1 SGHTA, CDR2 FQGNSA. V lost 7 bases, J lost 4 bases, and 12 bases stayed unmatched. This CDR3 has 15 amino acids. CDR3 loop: CASIPGGLVSYEQYF. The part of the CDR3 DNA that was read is TGTGCCAGCATCCCCGGGGGACTAGTTTCGTACGAG.

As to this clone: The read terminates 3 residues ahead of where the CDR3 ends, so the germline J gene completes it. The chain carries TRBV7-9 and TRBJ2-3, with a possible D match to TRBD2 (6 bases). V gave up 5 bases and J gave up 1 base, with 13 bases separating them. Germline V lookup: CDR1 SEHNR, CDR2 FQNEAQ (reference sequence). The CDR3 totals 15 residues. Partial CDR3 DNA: TGTGCCAGCAGCCCGGGACTGGGGGGCACAGATACG. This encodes CASSPGLGGTDT. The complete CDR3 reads CASSPGLGGTDTQYF.

The CDR3 protein is CSASTGGNEKLFF. CDR3 bases read: TGCAGTGCTTCCACAGGGGGTAATGAAAAA. V is TRBV20-1 and J is TRBJ1-4; TRBD1 matches 8 bases. The read ends 3 residues shy of where the CDR3 ends; the end is completed using the germline J gene. The CDR3 length is 13 residues. Germline V CDR1 and CDR2: DFQATT, SNEGSKA (reference sequence). V gave up 5 bases and J gave up 4 bases; unmatched junction bases: 3.

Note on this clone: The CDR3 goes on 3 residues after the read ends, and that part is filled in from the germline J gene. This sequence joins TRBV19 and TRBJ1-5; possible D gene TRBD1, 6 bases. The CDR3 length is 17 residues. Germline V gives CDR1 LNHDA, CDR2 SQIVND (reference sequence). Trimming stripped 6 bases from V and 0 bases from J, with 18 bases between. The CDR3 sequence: CASRAGDTGYSNQPQHF. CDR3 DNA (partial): TGTGCCAGTAGGGCAGGGGACACAGGGTATAGCAATCAGCCC.

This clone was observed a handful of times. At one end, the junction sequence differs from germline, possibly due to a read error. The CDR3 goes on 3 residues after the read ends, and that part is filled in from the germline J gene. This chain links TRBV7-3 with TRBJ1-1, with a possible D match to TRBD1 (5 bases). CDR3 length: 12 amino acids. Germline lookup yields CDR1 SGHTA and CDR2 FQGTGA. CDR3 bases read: TGTTCCAGCGGCACAGGGAACACTGAA. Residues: CSSGTGNTE. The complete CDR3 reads CSSGTGNTEAFF.

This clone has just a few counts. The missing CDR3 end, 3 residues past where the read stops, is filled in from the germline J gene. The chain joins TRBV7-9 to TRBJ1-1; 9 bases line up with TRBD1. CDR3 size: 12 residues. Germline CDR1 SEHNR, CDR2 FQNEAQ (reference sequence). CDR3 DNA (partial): TGTGCCAGCAGCCGGGGACAGGGTCGA. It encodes CASSRGQGR. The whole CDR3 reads CASSRGQGRAFF. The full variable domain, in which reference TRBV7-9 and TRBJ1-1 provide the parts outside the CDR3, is DTGVSQNPRHKITKRGQNVTFRCDPISEHNRLYWYRQTLGQGPEFLTYFQNEAQLEKSRLLSDRFSAERPKGSFSTLEIQRTEQGDSAMYLCASSRGQGRAFFGQGTRLTVV.

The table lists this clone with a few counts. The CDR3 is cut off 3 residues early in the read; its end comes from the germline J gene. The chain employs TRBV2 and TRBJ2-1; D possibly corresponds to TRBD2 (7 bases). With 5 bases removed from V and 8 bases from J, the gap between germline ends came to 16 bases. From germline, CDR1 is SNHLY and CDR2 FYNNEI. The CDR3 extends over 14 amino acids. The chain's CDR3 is CASSLGGPVDEQFF. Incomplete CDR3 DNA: TGTGCCAGCAGTTTGGGGGGGCCTGTAGATGAG.

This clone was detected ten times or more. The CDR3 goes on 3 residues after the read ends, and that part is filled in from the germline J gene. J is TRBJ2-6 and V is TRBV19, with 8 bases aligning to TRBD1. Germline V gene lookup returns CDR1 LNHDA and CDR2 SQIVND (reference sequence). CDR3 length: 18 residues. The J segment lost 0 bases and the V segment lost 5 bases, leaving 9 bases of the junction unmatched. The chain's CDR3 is CASSFGTGVNSGANVLTF. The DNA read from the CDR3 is TGTGCCAGTAGTTTCGGGACAGGTGTAAACTCTGGGGCCAACGTC.

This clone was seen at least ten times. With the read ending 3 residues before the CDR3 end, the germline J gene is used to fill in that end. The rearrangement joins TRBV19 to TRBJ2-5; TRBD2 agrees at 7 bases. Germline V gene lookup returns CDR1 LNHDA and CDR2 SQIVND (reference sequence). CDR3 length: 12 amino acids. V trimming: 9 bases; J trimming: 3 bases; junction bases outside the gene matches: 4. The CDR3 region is CASPGLEETQYF. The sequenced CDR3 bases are TGTGCCAGCCCTGGACTAGAAGAGACC. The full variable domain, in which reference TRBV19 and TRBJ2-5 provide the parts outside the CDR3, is DGGITQSPKYLFRKEGQNVTLSCEQNLNHDAMYWYRQDPGQGLRLIYYSQIVNDFQKGDIAEGYSVSREKKESFPLTVTSAQKNPTAFYLCASPGLEETQYFGPGTRLLVL.